The 17 T cell receptor beta chains below come from one sample, sequenced in a study of cytomegalovirus exposure and HLA in healthy donors. Vbeta (60) and Jbeta (13) primers were used in the PCR. Some clones are missing from TCRdb's copy, which holds only in-frame ones; the method was immunoSEQ multiplex PCR. In the table there are approximately 190,000 clones, about 87% of which are singletons. The sequencing input was PBMCs. The source is a man aged 25 to 40 in good health and CMV-seronegative.

The chain combines TRBV5-6 with TRBJ2-1; 12 positions agree with TRBD1. V trimming: 5 bases; J trimming: 2 bases; junction bases outside the gene matches: 8. The CDR3 is 17 amino acids. Germline CDR1 is SGHDT and CDR2 is YYEEEE. The CDR3 DNA follows: TGTGCCAGCAGTACGAGGAGGGACAGGGGGCCCTACAATGAGCAGTTCTTC. Protein: CASSTRRDRGPYNEQFF.

The gene calls are TRBV28 and TRBJ1-1; 10 bases agree with TRBD1. J was trimmed by 1 base and V by 5 bases; bases with no gene match: 7. Germline CDR1 is MDHEN and CDR2 is SYDVKM. CDR3 length equals 16 residues. The CDR3 sequence is CASSRTGGWRNTEAFF. DNA for the CDR3: TGTGCCAGCAGTAGGACAGGGGGGTGGAGGAACACTGAAGCTTTCTTT.

The rearrangement links TRBV10-2 to TRBJ2-3, with TRBD2 matching 9 bases. With V trimmed by 4 bases and J by 1 base, 0 bases remained unmatched. Germline values: CDR1 WSHSY, CDR2 SAAADI. CDR3 length: 14 residues. Here the CDR3 DNA reads TGCGCCAGCAGTGTAGCGGGAGGCACAGATACGCAGTATTTT. Translation: CASSVAGGTDTQYF.

This chain links TRBV28 with TRBJ2-2; 14 bases are shared with TRBD2. There are 16 residues in the CDR3. Trimming cost V 3 bases and J 6 bases; bases outside gene matches: 3. Germline V gene sequence: CDR1 MDHEN, CDR2 SYDVKM. The CDR3 region has the DNA TGTGCCAGCAGTTTGCGGGGACTAGCGGGGGCCGGGGAGCTGTTTTTT. It encodes CASSLRGLAGAGELFF.

V and J are TRBV16 and TRBJ2-7; maybe TRBD2 (6 bases). Trimming shortened V by 0 bases and J by 3 bases, and 9 bases separated the two germline ends. This CDR3 is 14 amino acids long. Germline V gene sequence: CDR1 KGHSY, CDR2 FQNENV. In DNA, the CDR3 is TGTGCCAGCAGCCAATCGGGGGGTGGCTACGAGCAGTACTTC. Encoded protein: CASSQSGGGYEQYF.

The J gene is TRBJ1-1, the V gene TRBV6-1; 7 nucleotides align to TRBD1. Germline loops: CDR1 MNHNS, CDR2 SASEGT. The CDR3 consists of 15 residues. The trim removed 3 bases at V and 0 bases at J, leaving 4 bases unmatched. The CDR3 coding sequence is TGTGCCAGCAGTGACCCGGGACAGTTGAACACTGAAGCTTTCTTT. Translated, it gives CASSDPGQLNTEAFF.

This chain joins TRBV7-2 and TRBJ1-4; 10 bases are a match to TRBD1. Germline-derived CDR1 and CDR2 are SGHTA and FQGNSA. The CDR3 runs 15 residues. With V trimmed by 5 bases and J by 6 bases, 6 bases remained unmatched. CDR3 nucleotides: TGTGCCAGCAGCCAATCCGGGACAGGGGATGAAAAACTGTTTTTT. It is translated as CASSQSGTGDEKLFF.

The chain uses TRBV6-4 and TRBJ1-6; no definite D call. The germline CDR1 and CDR2 sequences are MRHNA and SNTAGT. The length of the CDR3 is 13 residues. The V end was cut by 6 bases, the J end by 10 bases, with 13 bases between. CDR3 nucleotide sequence: TGTGCCAGCAGCCGTACTCCCCAATCACCCCTCCACTTT. This encodes CASSRTPQSPLHF.

This rearrangement joins TRBV28 to TRBJ1-5; D is perhaps TRBD1 (5 bases). The length of the CDR3 is 12 residues. V gave up 8 bases and J gave up 3 bases, with 8 bases separating them. The germline CDR1 and CDR2 sequences are MDHEN and SYDVKM. The CDR3 DNA reads as TGTGCCAGCGGGACTTCCAATCAGCCCCAGCATTTT. This encodes CASGTSNQPQHF.

The chain has TRBV28 and TRBJ1-3; a weak D match, TRBD1 (5 bases). The CDR3 is 16 residues long. Germline V gene lookup returns CDR1 MDHEN and CDR2 SYDVKM. V was shortened by 3 bases and J by 0 bases, with 12 bases between the two germline ends. CDR3 DNA: TGTGCCAGCAGTTTTTTACAGGCAAGCTCTGGAAACACCATATATTTT. Translation gives CASSFLQASSGNTIYF.

Only one count was recorded for this clone. The rearrangement uses TRBV4-2 and TRBJ2-7; 9 bases are shared with TRBD2. CDR1 LGHNA and CDR2 YNFKEQ come from the germline V gene. The CDR3 covers 19 residues. Trimming cost V 0 bases and J 6 bases; bases outside gene matches: 18. The CDR3 reads CASSQEPSGVLAPAGEQYF. In nucleotides, the CDR3 is TGTGCCAGCAGCCAAGAGCCTAGCGGGGTCTTAGCTCCGGCGGGCGAGCAGTACTTC.

V is TRBV7-9 and J is TRBJ2-1, with a tentative D call TRBD2 (6 bases). Germline V gene sequence: CDR1 SEHNR, CDR2 FQNEAQ (reference sequence). The CDR3 runs to 15 residues. V gave up 4 bases and J gave up 7 bases, with 17 bases separating them. This chain's CDR3 is CASSSAWGEGNEQFF. CDR3 sequence (DNA): TGTGCCAGCAGCTCGGCGTGGGGGGAAGGAAATGAGCAGTTCTTC.

Only one count was recorded for this clone. One end of the junction fails to match germline, which may point to a read error. Other DNA sequences in the same sample also yield this CDR3. This chain connects TRBV6-5 to TRBJ2-3, with 7 nucleotides matching TRBD1. CDR1 and CDR2 (germline): MNHEY, SVGAGI. The CDR3 is made up of 15 amino acids. The CDR3 reads CASSSGTAVTDTQYF. In nucleotides, the CDR3 is TGTGCCAGCAGTTCCGGGACAGCCGTCACAGACACGCAGTATTTT.

The V call is TRBV5-1, the J call TRBJ1-4; no clear D gene. V was clipped by 1 base and J by 4 bases, with 11 bases between them. Germline loops: CDR1 SGHRS, CDR2 YFSETQ. CDR3 length: 15 amino acids. This CDR3 is CASSLRQVNNEKLFF. The CDR3 DNA reads TGCGCCAGCAGCTTGCGGCAGGTGAATAATGAAAAACTGTTTTTT.

The V call is TRBV11-2, the J call TRBJ2-7, with TRBD2 matching 11 bases. The trim removed 8 bases at V and 2 bases at J, leaving 5 bases unmatched. In germline, CDR1 is SGHAT, CDR2 FQNNGV. The CDR3 is 14 residues long. CDR3 region: CASGGLAVAYEQYF. In DNA form, the CDR3 reads TGTGCCAGCGGGGGACTAGCGGTAGCCTACGAGCAGTACTTC.

The rearrangement uses TRBV5-1 and TRBJ2-3, with 9 bases that match TRBD2. The CDR3 contains 18 residues. Germline trimming cut 4 bases from V and 0 bases from J; bases unmatched to any gene: 12. From germline, CDR1 is SGHRS and CDR2 YFSETQ. The CDR3 loop is CASSPGAAGGPSTDTQYF. In DNA, the CDR3 is TGCGCCAGCAGCCCGGGAGCGGCGGGAGGGCCTAGCACAGATACGCAGTATTTT.

The chain uses TRBV7-6 and TRBJ2-5, with 8 bases aligning to TRBD1. The V gene end was trimmed by 1 base and the J gene end by 4 bases; junction bases not matched to a gene: 2. CDR3 length equals 14 residues. The germline CDR1 and CDR2 sequences are SGHVS and FNYEAQ. The CDR3 coding sequence is TGTGCCAGCAGCTTAGGGACAGGGCGAGAGACCCAGTACTTC. Protein product: CASSLGTGRETQYF.